The 16 T cell receptor beta chains below were found in one sample sequenced in a study of technical replicates of blood from several donors. Only in-frame clones appear in the TCRdb table, and some are missing; sequencing was by immunoSEQ multiplex PCR. The sample contains roughly 50,000 clones, 90% to 95% of which appear only once. What was sequenced was PBMCs. Source of these receptors: a human donor in good health. Some clones in this sample may be carry-over from other donors' samples.

V and J are TRBV19 and TRBJ2-3, with 7 bases fitting TRBD2. CDR3 size: 14 residues. J lost 2 bases, V lost 5 bases, and 4 bases had no gene match. Germline CDR1 reads LNHDA; CDR2 reads SQIVND (reference sequence). DNA for the CDR3: TGTGCCAGTAGTCCCGGGACTAACACAGATACGCAGTATTTT. It is translated as CASSPGTNTDTQYF.

This chain uses TRBV10-2 with TRBJ1-5, with D perhaps matching TRBD1 (5 bases). This CDR3 region has 13 residues. The V and J ends lost 4 bases and 6 bases respectively, with 10 bases between them. Germline lookup yields CDR1 WSHSY and CDR2 SAAADI. The CDR3 DNA reads as TGCGCCAGCAGTGCCGAAGGGGTTCAGCCCCAGCATTTT. Translation: CASSAEGVQPQHF.

The V call is TRBV4-2, the J call TRBJ2-5; 9 bases agree with TRBD2. This CDR3 contains 18 residues. J was trimmed by 4 bases and V by 5 bases; bases with no gene match: 17. CDR1 is LGHNA, CDR2 YNFKEQ, per germline. The CDR3 nucleotides read TGTGCCAGCAGCTCACGAGCGGGGGGCAGGGGTGGCGTAGAGACCCAGTACTTC. Its translation is CASSSRAGGRGGVETQYF.

The rearrangement joins TRBV25-1 to TRBJ2-1; 9 bases map to TRBD2. The V gene's germline CDR1 is MGHDK and CDR2 SYGVNS. Trimming took 3 bases from V and 8 from J; bases not matched to a gene: 8. There are 15 residues in the CDR3. Here the CDR3 reads CASSDFGTSTYEQFF. The CDR3 DNA is TGTGCCAGCAGTGACTTCGGGACTAGCACCTATGAGCAGTTCTTC.

V gene TRBV27 combines with J gene TRBJ2-2; TRBD1 matches 8 bases. CDR1 is MNHEY and CDR2 is SMNVEV in the germline V gene (reference sequence). V shed 4 bases, J shed 6 bases, and the junction held 4 bases outside the gene matches. The CDR3 runs 14 residues. The CDR3 DNA sequence: TGTGCCAGCAGTTCCGCGACAGGGGCCGGGGAGCTGTTTTTT. Translating it yields CASSSATGAGELFF.

This sequence joins TRBV30 and TRBJ1-4; possibly TRBD1 for D (5 bases). Germline V lookup: CDR1 GTSNPN, CDR2 SVGIG (reference sequence). The CDR3 length is 14 residues. V shed 0 bases and J shed 6 bases, with 11 bases lying between them. CDR3 in amino acids: CAWSVGQGDEKLFF. The CDR3 nucleotides are TGTGCCTGGAGTGTAGGGCAGGGCGATGAAAAACTGTTTTTT.

The chain has TRBV5-1 and TRBJ2-7; 9 nucleotides align to TRBD2. The CDR3 is 17 residues long. V gave up 1 base and J gave up 7 bases; unmatched junction bases: 15. Germline CDR1 reads SGHRS; CDR2 reads YFSETQ. The CDR3 DNA sequence: TGCGCCAGCAGCTTGTCTCCTCCCTCGGCGGGGGGGAGAGAGCAGTACTTC. Translation gives CASSLSPPSAGGREQYF.

DNA for the CDR3: TGTGCCAGCAGCCGGAGCGGGACTGCGGGATTCGATACGCAGTATTTT. Its translation is CASSRSGTAGFDTQYF. The chain has TRBV6-6 and TRBJ2-3, with 7 bases aligning to TRBD2. Germline V gives CDR1 MNHNY, CDR2 SVGAGI (reference sequence). This CDR3 has 16 amino acids. V gave up 6 bases and J gave up 6 bases; unmatched junction bases: 15.

The V and J genes are TRBV9 and TRBJ1-6; possibly TRBD1 for D (5 bases). The CDR3 loop spans 13 amino acids. Germline assignment: CDR1 SGDLS and CDR2 YYNGEE. Trimming left V 4 bases short and J 11 bases short, with 13 bases between. This CDR3 is CASSPQGGPPLHF. CDR3 DNA: TGTGCCAGCAGCCCCCAGGGTGGGCCACCCCTCCACTTT.

The chain carries TRBV2 and TRBJ2-2; D remains unclear. The length of the CDR3 is 13 residues. Trimming removed 5 bases at V and 5 bases at J, with 9 bases between. Per germline, CDR1 SNHLY and CDR2 FYNNEI. The CDR3 is CASSSSRTGELFF. DNA for the CDR3: TGTGCCAGCAGTTCCTCTAGGACCGGGGAGCTGTTTTTT.

The chain has TRBV5-1 and TRBJ2-2; 15 positions agree with TRBD2. The CDR3 contains 20 residues. Unmatched junction bases numbered 7, after V lost 0 bases and J lost 1 base. Germline CDR1 and CDR2: SGHRS and YFSETQ. CDR3 residues: CASSLVAGLAGGVNTGELFF. The CDR3 nucleotides are TGCGCCAGCAGCTTGGTTGCCGGACTAGCGGGGGGGGTGAACACCGGGGAGCTGTTTTTT.

This chain joins TRBV7-6 and TRBJ2-7; TRBD2 agrees at 7 bases. This CDR3 spans 15 amino acids. After removal of 1 base from V and 2 bases from J, the junction contained 5 bases not matched to a gene. The germline V gene has CDR1 SGHVS and CDR2 FNYEAQ. The CDR3 is CASSLDGGGTYEQYF. The CDR3 nucleotides read TGTGCCAGCAGCTTAGACGGGGGAGGGACCTACGAGCAGTACTTC.

The chain combines TRBV2 with TRBJ2-7, with D maybe TRBD2 (5 bases). The CDR3 consists of 15 residues. V lost 7 bases, J lost 6 bases, and 22 bases lay in between. Per germline, CDR1 SNHLY and CDR2 FYNNEI. CDR3 sequence (DNA): TGTGCCAGCATTTCACTCGCGGGTTTCTCCGGCGAGCAGTACTTC. Translating it yields CASISLAGFSGEQYF.

The chain carries TRBV7-3 and TRBJ1-1; D might be TRBD1 (5 bases). Germline CDR1 reads SGHTA; CDR2 reads FQGTGA. This CDR3 region has 13 residues. The germline V and J ends were trimmed by 5 bases and 5 bases, with 12 bases remaining between them. CDR3 protein: CASSQNPGTEAFF. The CDR3 DNA sequence: TGTGCCAGCAGCCAAAACCCAGGGACTGAAGCTTTCTTT.

This chain uses TRBV15 with TRBJ2-1, with a weak D call TRBD1 (6 bases). The CDR3 spans 14 residues. In germline, CDR1 is LNHNV, CDR2 YYDKDF (reference sequence). The V end was cut by 3 bases, the J end by 7 bases, with 13 bases between. The CDR3, as DNA: TGTGCCACCAGCAGGATCACAGGGTTGAATGAGCAGTTCTTC. Protein: CATSRITGLNEQFF. Variable domain in full (rest from reference TRBV15 and TRBJ2-1): DAMVIQNPRYQVTQFGKPVTLSCSQTLNHNVMYWYQQKSSQAPKLLFHYYDKDFNNEADTPDNFQSRRPNTSFCFLDIRSPGLGDTAMYLCATSRITGLNEQFFGPGTRLTVL.

This chain's CDR3 is CASSVGTPGVGTEAFF. The CDR3 coding sequence is TGTGCCAGCAGTGTAGGAACACCCGGAGTCGGCACTGAAGCTTTCTTT. This chain links TRBV2 with TRBJ1-1; D is uncertain. V lost 4 bases and J lost 4, with 19 bases in between. CDR1 is SNHLY and CDR2 is FYNNEI in the germline V gene. The CDR3 contains 16 residues.